Sequencing of this T cell receptor (beta chain) was carried out in a study of STAT5B mutations in CD4+ large granular lymphocyte leukemia (dated by TCRdb to about 2022). About the study as a whole: Among the healthy controls, the CDR3 'QG' motif was associated with a particular HLA allele. The study compared the TCRbeta repertoires of patients with CD4+ T-cell large granular lymphocyte leukemia against the TCRbeta repertoires of healthy blood donors. Flow cytometry performed on FACSCanto II or FACSVerse showed that the purified fractions had more than 95% purity among lymphocytes. General findings and caveats noted by the study authors: Each patient's main leukemic clonotypes were private, but approximately 26% of these clonotypes showed up at low frequency in the non-leukemic repertoires of other patients. Greater clonality appeared to be present in CD4-sorted patient repertoires than in healthy CD4+ repertoires, and the difference was retained after the putative leukemic clones were removed. The data were not HLA-matched, and the relatively small sample size could explain the higher clonality seen in CD4+ compared with CD8+ T-LGLL. TRBV06-family usage was enriched among the top patient clones (8/27) compared with healthy controls (2/35).

CDR1 and CDR2, per the germline V gene (reference sequence), are MNHNY and SVGAGI. Its CDR3 holds 15 amino acids, cysteine through phenylalanine. Only CDR3 DNA is held: 45 bases, read in frame from base 1. Germline trimming amounts to 6 bases on V and 6 bases on J, with 9 as the count of junction bases outside the gene matches. As concerns this clone: The clone's antigen remains unknown. No base qualities exist here, and no much larger clone lies one base off it.

The healthy controls were fewer than 45 blood donors, and the buffy coats of these donors were supplied by the Finnish Red Cross blood service. All TCR-sequenced material derived from peripheral blood: patient blood samples and healthy donor buffy coats. Ficoll-Hypaque gradient centrifugation was used to isolate peripheral blood mononuclear cells. CD4+ cells were magnetically purified from the buffy coats of healthy controls. The Gentra Puregene Cell and Tissue kit was used for genomic DNA extraction, and quantification was performed on a Qubit 2.0 fluorometer. The immunoSEQ assay at survey resolution was applied to genomic DNA for sequencing of TCRbeta rearrangements. On the authors' methods: In the TCR sequencing data, the lowest productive clonotype frequency that could be detected was 2.59 x 10-5. Only productive TCRbeta rearrangements, defined as complete and in-frame sequences, were included in the analyses. Simpson clonality, calculated in the immunoSEQ Analyzer version 3.0, was used as the measure of sample clonality. Clones were binned by frequency as very rare, small, medium, large (1-20%) or hyperexpanded (>20%). Generation probabilities were estimated with OLGA 1.2.3, V-gene circos plots were made with VDJtools, specificities were looked up in VDJdb, and CDR3 motifs were identified with GLIPH. The table comes from immuneACCESS by way of TCRdb, which keeps in-frame sequences with V and J called. Part of the clones is missing from these tables; in studies checked, under half for an unresolved V gene and the rest for unknown reasons. That table is the source of V, J and clone size, and D and trimming were worked out from the DNA. The table for this sample lists approximately 24,000 clones; around 81% of them were counted only once. The leading ten clones occupy 0.35% to 0.5% of the sample.

The chain joins TRBV6-6 to TRBJ1-4; TRBD1 aligns with 8 central bases. The sequence derives from a human donor in good health. The sequencing input was CD4+ T cells from blood buffy coats. The nucleotide sequence is given as TGTGCCAGCAGGCTACAGGGGGATGCATATGAAAAACTGTTTTTT. Translated, it reads CASRLQGDAYEKLFF.